The 5 T cell receptor beta chains given below trace back to one sample, sequenced in a study of cytomegalovirus exposure and HLA in healthy donors. Use of 60 Vbeta and 13 Jbeta primers characterized the PCR. Clones were sequenced by immunoSEQ multiplex PCR, and TCRdb holds only the in-frame ones, with some missing. The table records over 150,000 clones, around 81% of them present only once. Sequenced material: PBMCs. Receptors were obtained from a woman aged 35 to 49 in good health and CMV-seropositive.

The rearrangement links TRBV18 to TRBJ1-2; a weak D match, TRBD1 (6 bases). The V end lost 4 bases, the J end lost 6 bases, and 12 bases lay between the germline ends. This CDR3 is 13 amino acids long. Per germline, CDR1 KGHSH and CDR2 LQKENI. As DNA, the CDR3 is TGTGCCAGCTCACAGACAGGAGTGAATGGCTACACCTTC. Translation gives CASSQTGVNGYTF.

This chain links TRBV10-1 with TRBJ2-1, with D perhaps TRBD2 (5 bases). Trimming removed 1 base from V and 2 bases from J, with 12 bases in between. The CDR3 has 16 amino acids. Germline lookup yields CDR1 WNHNN and CDR2 SYGVQD (reference sequence). CDR3 residues: CASSELLGSPYNEQFF. For the CDR3, the DNA is TGCGCCAGCAGTGAGTTGTTGGGGAGCCCCTACAATGAGCAGTTCTTC.

About this clone: One junction end disagrees with the germline gene, perhaps due to a read error. This chain joins TRBV7-9 and TRBJ2-1; 13 bases map to TRBD2. Germline CDR1 reads SEHNR; CDR2 reads FQNEAQ (reference sequence). The CDR3 covers 17 residues. Here the CDR3 DNA reads TGTGCCAGCAGCCCTAGGACTAGCGGGAGATCCTCCAATGAGCAGTTCTTC. Residues: CASSPRTSGRSSNEQFF.

The gene calls are TRBV9 and TRBJ2-1; 9 positions match TRBD2. Unmatched junction bases numbered 6, after V lost 4 bases and J lost 4 bases. The V gene's germline CDR1 is SGDLS and CDR2 YYNGEE. This CDR3 contains 15 residues. The CDR3 nucleotides are TGTGCCAGCAGCCCAAGCGGGAGGAAGTACAATGAGCAGTTCTTC. Translated, it gives CASSPSGRKYNEQFF.

This chain connects TRBV5-1 to TRBJ2-1; 11 positions agree with TRBD2. This CDR3 has 15 amino acids. Germline trimming cut 4 bases from V and 7 bases from J; bases unmatched to any gene: 7. The germline V gene has CDR1 SGHRS and CDR2 YFSETQ. The DNA of the CDR3 is TGCGCCAGCAGCGCGGGACTAGCGGCGCCTAATGAGCAGTTCTTC. It encodes CASSAGLAAPNEQFF.